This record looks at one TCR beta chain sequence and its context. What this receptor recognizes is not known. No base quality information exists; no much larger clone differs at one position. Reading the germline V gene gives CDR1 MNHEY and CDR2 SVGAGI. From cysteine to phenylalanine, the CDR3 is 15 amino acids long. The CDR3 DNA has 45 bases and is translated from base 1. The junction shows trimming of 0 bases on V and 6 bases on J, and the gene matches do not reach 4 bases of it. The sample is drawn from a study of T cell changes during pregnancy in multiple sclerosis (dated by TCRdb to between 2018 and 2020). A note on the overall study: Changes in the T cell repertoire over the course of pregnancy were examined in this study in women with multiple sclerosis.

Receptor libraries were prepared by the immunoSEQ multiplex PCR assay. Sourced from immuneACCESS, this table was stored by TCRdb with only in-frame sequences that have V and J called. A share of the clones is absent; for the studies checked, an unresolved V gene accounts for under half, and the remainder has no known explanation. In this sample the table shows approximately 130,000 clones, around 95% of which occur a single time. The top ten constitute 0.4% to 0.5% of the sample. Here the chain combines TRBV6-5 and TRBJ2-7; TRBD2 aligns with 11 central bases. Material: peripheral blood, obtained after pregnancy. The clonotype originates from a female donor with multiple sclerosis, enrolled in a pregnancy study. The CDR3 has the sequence CASSYSGTSGSEQYF. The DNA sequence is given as TGTGCCAGCAGTTACTCGGGGACTAGCGGAAGCGAGCAGTACTTC.